The clone carrying this T cell receptor beta chain appeared a few times. TCRdb ran MiXCR on the RT-PCR reads and lists one entry per CDR3 protein. Here the sample spans approximately 160,000 distinct CDR3 sequences, about a quarter being singletons. The sample originates from a study of patients and donors after allogeneic stem cell transplantation. V was trimmed by 5 bases and J by 6 bases, leaving 17 bases between them. The CDR3 has 15 residues. CDR1 and CDR2 from the germline V gene are LNHDA and SQIVND (reference sequence). This TCR was recovered from a human donor who was either an allogeneic HSCT recipient or a stem cell or donor lymphocyte infusion donor (not recorded which). It is not recorded whose cells these are; they may come from a transplant donor. The sequenced material came from blood, either unsorted or a sorted T cell fraction (not recorded which). The chain couples TRBV19 to TRBJ1-3; a possible D gene is TRBD1 (5 bases). The CDR3 region has the DNA TGTGCCAGTAGTGATTCAGCCAGACAGTTAAACACCATATATTTT. Translated: CASSDSARQLNTIYF.